This TCR beta chain originates from a study of CD8+CD57+ T cells in acquired aplastic anemia. Overall study context: DNA recovered from sorted CD4+ and CD8+ cells had a mean of approximately 3.4 ug. Read counts for CD4+ cells (from healthy donors) averaged around 10 million. Study conclusions and caveats: Nearly 30 was the count of CD8+ CDR3 sequences that patients shared with controls.

Note on this clonotype: Its antigen is not known.

Profiling that covered TCR beta VDJ and CDR3 relied on genomic DNA as its template. MiXCR was run by TCRdb on the reads, yielding one entry per CDR3 protein. Of roughly 420,000 distinct CDR3 sequences in the sample, 65% to 80% are singletons; the top ten hold approximately 3.8%. The CDR3 consists of 16 residues. The V gene lost 5 bases and the J gene lost 1 base, with 15 bases spanning the gap. The V gene is TRBV12-3 or TRBV12-4, the J gene TRBJ1-5; D might be TRBD1 (6 bases). The sequence was obtained from a human donor in good health, serving as a control. The sequenced sample was sorted CD4+, CD8+, or CD8+CD57+ T cells (not recorded which) from PBMCs. The CDR3, as DNA: TGTGCCAGCAGTCGCCGAACGGGGACAAGCAATCAGCCCCAGCATTTT. It specifies CASSRRTGTSNQPQHF.